These 18 T cell receptor beta chains share one sample of origin, sequenced in a study of shared clonotypes between healthy human individuals. The naive CD8 population came from CD45RO-negative cells selected for CCR7, without terminally differentiated effector memory CD45RA+ cells. Sequencing used immunoSEQ multiplex PCR; TCRdb keeps in-frame clones, though not all of them. Counted here are about 590,000 clones, around 95% occurring once; the ten biggest clones make up about 0.11%. What was sequenced was naive CD8+ T cells sorted from blood. Receptors originate from a woman in her twenties or thirties in good health.

This clone was recorded only once. V gene TRBV4-1 combines with J gene TRBJ2-5; D unclear. The germline V gene encodes CDR1 MGHRA and CDR2 YSYEKL. Trimming left V 2 bases short and J 2 bases short, with 21 bases between. This CDR3 is 18 amino acids long. The CDR3 DNA follows: TGCGCCAGCAGCCAAAGAGATCCTGTCCGCAAAGTACAAGAGACCCAGTACTTC. Translated: CASSQRDPVRKVQETQYF.

This chain connects TRBV7-9 to TRBJ2-7; 10 nucleotides line up with TRBD2. The CDR3 runs 16 residues. The germline gives CDR1 SEHNR, CDR2 FQNEAQ (reference sequence). J lost 2 bases, V lost 3 bases, and 7 bases had no gene match. This CDR3 reads CASSFPSGRRAYEQYF. The CDR3 nucleotides are TGTGCCAGCAGCTTCCCTAGCGGGAGACGAGCCTACGAGCAGTACTTC.

V usage is TRBV7-8 and J usage is TRBJ2-7, with D maybe TRBD2 (5 bases). V shed 5 bases and J shed 1 base, with 12 bases lying between them. The CDR3 is made up of 14 amino acids. Germline V gene sequence: CDR1 SGHVS, CDR2 FQNEAQ. CDR3: CASSRRAVSYEQYF. For the CDR3, the DNA is TGTGCCAGCAGCCGAAGAGCGGTTTCCTACGAGCAGTACTTC.

This clone was counted once. The chain couples TRBV29-1 to TRBJ1-1; 8 nucleotides line up with TRBD1. This CDR3 has 13 amino acids. V trimming: 7 bases; J trimming: 3 bases; junction bases outside the gene matches: 7. In germline, CDR1 is SQVTM, CDR2 ANQGSEA. CDR3 residues: CSDLTGGDTEAFF. The CDR3, as DNA: TGCAGCGACCTTACAGGGGGTGACACTGAAGCTTTCTTT.

The chain employs TRBV13 and TRBJ2-5; a weak D match, TRBD2 (6 bases). The V gene lost 5 bases and the J gene lost 1 base, with 11 bases spanning the gap. From germline, CDR1 is PRHDT and CDR2 FYEKMQ (reference sequence). The CDR3 contains 14 residues. CDR3 residues: CASSPGLVQETQYF. The CDR3 nucleotides read TGTGCCAGCAGCCCGGGACTGGTCCAAGAGACCCAGTACTTC.

This clone was seen once. The chain links TRBV7-8 to TRBJ1-4, with 8 bases aligning to TRBD1. The V segment lost 5 bases and the J segment 8 bases; nucleotides outside the gene matches: 4. Germline lookup yields CDR1 SGHVS and CDR2 FQNEAQ. There are 13 residues in the CDR3. The CDR3 DNA sequence: TGTGCCAGCAGCCAAACAGGGGGAGAAAAACTGTTTTTT. Protein product: CASSQTGGEKLFF.

As regards this clone: Other nucleotide sequences from this sample produce the same CDR3. This chain uses TRBV27 with TRBJ2-1; 11 bases fit TRBD2. V lost 2 bases to trimming and J lost 6 bases; unmatched junction nucleotides: 3. The germline gives CDR1 MNHEY, CDR2 SMNVEV (reference sequence). This CDR3 region has 15 residues. For the CDR3, the DNA is TGTGCCAGCAGTTTACGGCTAGCGGGAGGCAATGAGCAGTTCTTC. This codes for CASSLRLAGGNEQFF.

The chain recombines TRBV5-1 with TRBJ2-1, with D perhaps TRBD1 (5 bases). There are 16 residues in the CDR3. Trimming pared 4 bases from V and 9 bases from J, leaving 23 bases between. Germline assignment: CDR1 SGHRS and CDR2 YFSETQ. The CDR3 protein is CASSLRTPVYNAEQFF. The CDR3 DNA reads TGCGCCAGCAGCCTAAGGACACCAGTCTACAATGCTGAGCAGTTCTTC.

The V and J genes are TRBV2 and TRBJ1-5; D call uncertain. This CDR3 has 15 residues. The germline V and J ends were trimmed by 7 bases and 2 bases, with 15 bases remaining between them. Germline lookup yields CDR1 SNHLY and CDR2 FYNNEI. In nucleotides, the CDR3 is TGTGCCAGCACCCCTGGGAGGGCTGGCAATCAGCCCCAGCATTTT. Encoded protein: CASTPGRAGNQPQHF.

The chain couples TRBV7-2 to TRBJ2-1, with 11 bases identical to TRBD2. V shed 5 bases, J shed 6 bases, and the junction held 9 bases outside the gene matches. Germline V gene data show CDR1 as SGHTA and CDR2 as FQGNSA. The CDR3 has 16 residues. The DNA of the CDR3 is TGTGCCAGCAGCGCCCCGGGGACTAGCGGCTTCAATGAGCAGTTCTTC. Amino acids: CASSAPGTSGFNEQFF.

A note on this clone: Distinct nucleotide sequences in the sample also encode this CDR3. The chain recombines TRBV2 with TRBJ2-5; no clear D. The J call is in doubt because the DNA end fits TRBJ2-7 better. CDR1 SNHLY and CDR2 FYNNEI come from the germline V gene. This CDR3 is built from 12 residues. The CDR3 spells CASIGSSYEQYF. CDR3 in DNA: TGTGCCAGCATCGGAAGCTCCTACGAGCAGTACTTC.

The chain carries TRBV30 and TRBJ2-7, with 9 bases identical to TRBD1. J was trimmed by 2 bases and V by 1 base; bases with no gene match: 9. CDR3 length: 16 amino acids. Germline assignment: CDR1 GTSNPN and CDR2 SVGIG (reference sequence). The CDR3 nucleotides read TGTGCCTGGAGTGCACCCCACAGGGGGCTCACCTACGAGCAGTACTTC. This gives the protein CAWSAPHRGLTYEQYF.

The V gene is TRBV4-1, the J gene TRBJ2-1, with D perhaps TRBD1 (6 bases). Looked up from germline, CDR1 is MGHRA and CDR2 is YSYEKL. The V end was cut by 1 base, the J end by 3 bases, with 13 bases between. This CDR3 has 16 residues. The DNA for the CDR3 is TGCGCCAGCAGCCAAGTTGCAGGGGCAGGCTACAATGAGCAGTTCTTC. Translation: CASSQVAGAGYNEQFF.

V and J are TRBV5-1 and TRBJ2-7; no clear D gene. The CDR3 totals 13 residues. Germline-derived CDR1 and CDR2 are SGHRS and YFSETQ. V lost 0 bases and J lost 4, with 8 bases in between. The CDR3 loop is CASSLDFRYEQYF. The CDR3 DNA reads TGCGCCAGCAGCTTGGATTTTCGATACGAGCAGTACTTC.

V gene TRBV7-2 combines with J gene TRBJ2-1; D is ambiguous. V was shortened by 3 bases and J by 0 bases, with 9 bases between the two germline ends. The germline CDR1 and CDR2 sequences are SGHTA and FQGNSA. The CDR3 has 15 amino acids. CDR3: CASSFLWYSYNEQFF. DNA of the CDR3: TGTGCCAGCAGCTTCCTATGGTACTCCTACAATGAGCAGTTCTTC.

The chain uses TRBV15 and TRBJ2-1; a weak D match, TRBD1 (6 bases). CDR3 size: 18 residues. V was clipped by 1 base and J by 8 bases, with 24 bases between them. The V gene's germline CDR1 is LNHNV and CDR2 YYDKDF (reference sequence). The CDR3: CATSRVLSRGPKGDEQFF. Here the CDR3 DNA reads TGTGCCACCAGCAGAGTGCTTTCCCGGGGCCCAAAGGGGGATGAGCAGTTCTTC.

The chain recombines TRBV9 with TRBJ2-3; D gene ambiguous. This CDR3 spans 10 amino acids. The germline CDR1 and CDR2 sequences are SGDLS and YYNGEE. Trimming left V 10 bases short and J 7 bases short, with 10 bases between. The CDR3 protein is CASTGNTQYF. The CDR3 DNA is TGTGCCTCCACTGGGAATACGCAGTATTTT. Based on the CDR3 plus reference TRBV9 and TRBJ2-3, the full variable domain is DSGVTQTPKHLITATGQRVTLRCSPRSGDLSVYWYQQSLDQGLQFLIQYYNGEERAKGNILERFSAQQFPDLHSELNLSSLELGDSALYFCASTGNTQYFGPGTRLTVL.

The chain carries TRBV6-1 and TRBJ2-1; D perhaps matches TRBD2 (5 bases). The CDR3 sequence is 15 residues long. V lost 6 bases and J 6 bases, leaving 18 bases between the germline ends. Germline V gene data show CDR1 as MNHNS and CDR2 as SASEGT. The chain's CDR3 is CASSLLVSDPNEQFF. Written as DNA, the CDR3 is TGTGCCAGCAGCTTACTAGTTTCCGATCCCAATGAGCAGTTCTTC.